Below are 22 T cell receptor beta chains sequenced from a single sample in a study of beta chain features in type 1 diabetes. Isolated RNA was reverse transcribed in full, so expressed TCRB transcripts were sequenced. Produced via immunoSEQ multiplex PCR; TCRdb's table is partial and in-frame only. The sample contains about 16,000 clones, around 59% of which appear only once. The sample comprised stem cell memory CD4+ T cells from blood. These TCRs come from a woman younger than 35 in good health.

The V and J genes are TRBV28 and TRBJ2-7; 8 nucleotides match TRBD2. V shed 10 bases, J shed 6 bases, and the junction held 14 bases outside the gene matches. CDR1 MDHEN and CDR2 SYDVKM come from the germline V gene. CDR3 length: 14 amino acids. The CDR3 DNA sequence: TGTGCCACCACGGCCCAGACTAGCGTTTTCGAGCAGTACTTC. Residues: CATTAQTSVFEQYF.

A single count supports this clone. J is TRBJ2-1 and V is TRBV7-9; 13 bases are a match to TRBD2. This CDR3 spans 15 amino acids. Germline loops: CDR1 SEHNR, CDR2 FQNEAQ (reference sequence). V was clipped by 7 bases and J by 8 bases; unmatched bases: 8. The CDR3, as DNA: TGTGCCAGCAAGTCCGGGACTAGCGGGATCGATGAGCAGTTCTTC. Protein sequence: CASKSGTSGIDEQFF.

The chain uses TRBV29-1 and TRBJ1-1; 9 bases align to TRBD1. This CDR3 has 12 residues. Germline values: CDR1 SQVTM, CDR2 ANQGSEA. The ends lost 6 bases at V and 6 bases at J; junction bases unmatched: 5. CDR3 region: CSVGQGDSEAFF. In DNA form, the CDR3 reads TGCAGCGTGGGACAGGGAGATTCTGAAGCTTTCTTT.

The gene calls are TRBV5-1 and TRBJ2-7; tentative D call: TRBD1 (6 bases). Per germline, CDR1 SGHRS and CDR2 YFSETQ. V dropped 4 bases and J dropped 6 bases, with 23 bases sitting between them. CDR3 length: 16 amino acids. This chain's CDR3 is CASSASPGDVHLEQYF. CDR3 nucleotide sequence: TGCGCCAGCAGCGCGTCCCCAGGGGACGTTCACCTCGAGCAGTACTTC.

The rearrangement links TRBV5-4 to TRBJ2-2; 8 nucleotides match TRBD1. J was trimmed by 2 bases and V by 0 bases; bases with no gene match: 3. CDR1 and CDR2 from the germline V gene are SGHNT and YYREEE (reference sequence). The CDR3 sequence is 16 residues long. CDR3 region: CASSLDPGGNTGELFF. DNA of the CDR3: TGTGCCAGCAGCTTGGATCCAGGGGGCAACACCGGGGAGCTGTTTTTT.

This clone was seen only a few times. The V gene is TRBV28, the J gene TRBJ1-2; weak D call: TRBD1 (6 bases). Trimming shortened V by 4 bases and J by 5 bases, and 17 bases separated the two germline ends. The CDR3 spans 15 residues. CDR1 is MDHEN and CDR2 is SYDVKM in the germline V gene. As DNA, the CDR3 is TGTGCCAGCAGTTCACCTGGGGGCGCTGGGTATGGCTACACCTTC. It encodes CASSSPGGAGYGYTF.

J is TRBJ1-2 and V is TRBV19, with a tentative D call TRBD1 (5 bases). CDR1 is LNHDA and CDR2 is SQIVND in the germline V gene (reference sequence). This CDR3 has 12 amino acids. The V gene lost 5 bases and the J gene lost 4 bases, with 8 bases spanning the gap. This chain's CDR3 is CASSDRAYGYTF. The CDR3 nucleotides are TGTGCCAGTAGTGACAGAGCCTATGGCTACACCTTC.

This rearrangement joins TRBV11-2 to TRBJ2-5, with 7 bases fitting TRBD2. The J call is in doubt because the DNA end fits TRBJ2-7 better. In germline, CDR1 is SGHAT, CDR2 FQNNGV. The CDR3 contains 15 residues. The CDR3 DNA follows: TGTGCCAGCAGCTCCCCCGGACTAGTTAGTTACGAGCAGTACTTC. Its protein product is CASSSPGLVSYEQYF.

There are a few counts of this clone. The chain has TRBV6-4 and TRBJ1-3, with TRBD1 matching 9 bases. J was trimmed by 11 bases and V by 2 bases; bases with no gene match: 16. The length of the CDR3 is 17 residues. The V gene's germline CDR1 is MRHNA and CDR2 SNTAGT. In DNA, the CDR3 is TGTGCCAGCAGTGACCCATCGGGGACAGGGTCCCCCTTGGCCATATATTTT. Its translation: CASSDPSGTGSPLAIYF.

The gene calls are TRBV5-1 and TRBJ2-3, with TRBD2 matching 13 bases. V shed 2 bases and J 2 bases; nucleotides not matched to a gene: 2. CDR1 SGHRS and CDR2 YFSETQ come from the germline V gene. The CDR3 runs 16 residues. CDR3 amino acids: CASSLGTSGVTDTQYF. The CDR3 DNA follows: TGCGCCAGCAGCTTAGGGACTAGCGGGGTCACAGATACGCAGTATTTT. Drawing the rest from reference TRBV5-1 and TRBJ2-3, the complete variable domain is KAGVTQTPRYLIKTRGQQVTLSCSPISGHRSVSWYQQTPGQGLQFLFEYFSETQRNKGNFPGRFSGRQFSNSRSEMNVSTLELGDSALYLCASSLGTSGVTDTQYFGPGTRLTVL.

This sequence joins TRBV5-1 and TRBJ1-1; 8 bases are shared with TRBD1. J was trimmed by 0 bases and V by 3 bases; bases with no gene match: 1. Looked up from germline, CDR1 is SGHRS and CDR2 is YFSETQ. The CDR3 runs 14 residues. The CDR3 DNA reads as TGCGCCAGCAGCTCGGGACAGGTGAACACTGAAGCTTTCTTT. Protein: CASSSGQVNTEAFF.

The chain has TRBV7-9 and TRBJ2-6, with TRBD2 matching over 7 bases. The CDR3 covers 17 residues. The germline gives CDR1 SEHNR, CDR2 FQNEAQ (reference sequence). V lost 5 bases, J lost 1 base, and 8 bases stayed unmatched. The CDR3 bases are TGTGCCAGCAGCCAGACTAGCTTGGGTTCTGGGGCCAACGTCCTGACTTTC. Translation gives CASSQTSLGSGANVLTF.

The gene calls are TRBV7-9 and TRBJ2-3, with 9 bases matching TRBD2. Germline CDR1 and CDR2: SEHNR and FQNEAQ (reference sequence). The CDR3 contains 13 residues. Unmatched junction bases numbered 6, after V lost 0 bases and J lost 14 bases. The chain's CDR3 is CASSLAHSGRLYF. CDR3 sequence (DNA): TGTGCCAGCAGCTTAGCGCATAGCGGGAGACTGTATTTT. The whole variable domain, filled in from reference TRBV7-9 and TRBJ2-3, reads DTGVSQNPRHKITKRGQNVTFRCDPISEHNRLYWYRQTLGQGPEFLTYFQNEAQLEKSRLLSDRFSAERPKGSFSTLEIQRTEQGDSAMYLCASSLAHSGRLYFGPGTRLTVL.

The chain couples TRBV7-8 to TRBJ2-1; TRBD2 aligns across 8 bases. This CDR3 region has 15 residues. The V and J ends lost 7 bases and 8 bases, in that order; junction bases with no gene match: 13. Germline V CDR1 and CDR2: SGHVS, FQNEAQ. The chain's CDR3 is CASTVRRGGADEQFF. As DNA, the CDR3 is TGTGCCAGCACCGTTCGCCGGGGGGGGGCGGATGAGCAGTTCTTC.

Only a few counts were recorded for this clone. The chain employs TRBV18 and TRBJ1-1; D is undetermined. The CDR3 contains 14 residues. V lost 3 bases and J 3 bases, leaving 11 bases between the germline ends. In germline, CDR1 is KGHSH, CDR2 LQKENI. The chain's CDR3 is CASSPREGDTEAFF. CDR3 DNA: TGTGCCAGCTCACCTCGGGAAGGCGACACTGAAGCTTTCTTT. Full variable domain (missing parts from reference TRBV18 and TRBJ1-1): NAGVMQNPRHLVRRRGQEARLRCSPMKGHSHVYWYRQLPEEGLKFMVYLQKENIIDESGMPKERFSAEFPKEGPSILRIQQVVRGDSAAYFCASSPREGDTEAFFGQGTRLTVV.

CDR3 coding DNA: TGTGCCAGCAGCCCGGCTACAGGGGGCCGTGGGGCCAACGTCCTGACTTTC. This translates into CASSPATGGRGANVLTF. The chain links TRBV5-6 to TRBJ2-6, with 9 bases that match TRBD1. V was clipped by 4 bases and J by 3 bases; unmatched bases: 8. This CDR3 contains 17 residues. In germline, CDR1 is SGHDT, CDR2 YYEEEE.

The chain joins TRBV7-7 to TRBJ2-2, with a tentative D call TRBD1 (6 bases). The V end was cut by 4 bases, the J end by 0 bases, with 9 bases between. The length of the CDR3 is 15 residues. Germline CDR1 SSHAT, CDR2 FNYEAQ (reference sequence). The CDR3 DNA reads TGTGCCAGCAGCTCAGGGGCCGCGAACACCGGGGAGCTGTTTTTT. Its protein product is CASSSGAANTGELFF.

This rearrangement joins TRBV5-4 to TRBJ2-1; 9 positions match TRBD2. V trimming: 4 bases; J trimming: 6 bases; junction bases outside the gene matches: 8. The CDR3 runs 15 residues. Germline CDR1 SGHNT, CDR2 YYREEE (reference sequence). CDR3 nucleotide sequence: TGTGCCAGCAGCGATAGCGGGAGATGGACCAATGAGCAGTTCTTC. Translation gives CASSDSGRWTNEQFF.

This sequence joins TRBV11-2 and TRBJ1-1; the D is unclear. This CDR3 contains 13 residues. V was pared by 2 bases and J by 6 bases, with 10 bases between. CDR1 is SGHAT, CDR2 FQNNGV, per germline. CDR3 sequence: CASSLRGRPEAFF. The CDR3 nucleotides are TGTGCCAGCAGCTTACGAGGCAGACCTGAAGCTTTCTTT.

This clone was observed a few times. The gene calls are TRBV18 and TRBJ2-1, with a possible D match to TRBD1 (6 bases). CDR1 KGHSH and CDR2 LQKENI come from the germline V gene. V was trimmed by 3 bases and J by 5 bases, leaving 14 bases between them. The CDR3 extends over 15 amino acids. This CDR3 reads CASSPGQGRNNEQFF. CDR3 nucleotides: TGTGCCAGCTCACCGGGGCAGGGGCGCAACAATGAGCAGTTCTTC.

The chain recombines TRBV12-5 with TRBJ1-5, with D perhaps TRBD1 (5 bases). V was pared by 0 bases and J by 1 base, with 19 bases between. The germline CDR1 and CDR2 sequences are LGHNT and FRNRAP. This CDR3 region has 19 residues. CDR3 protein: CASGLVLSRDGRSNQPQHF. CDR3 coding DNA: TGTGCTAGTGGTTTGGTACTCTCCCGGGACGGGAGAAGCAATCAGCCCCAGCATTTT.

In its sample, this clone was seen a few times. The chain combines TRBV25-1 with TRBJ2-7; 9 bases match TRBD1. This CDR3 has 14 amino acids. In germline, CDR1 is MGHDK, CDR2 SYGVNS. Unmatched junction bases numbered 7, after V lost 3 bases and J lost 7 bases. Here the CDR3 reads CASSDRTGVEEQYF. In nucleotides, the CDR3 is TGTGCCAGCAGTGACCGGACAGGGGTAGAGGAGCAGTACTTC.